These T cell receptor beta chains were read from a single sample in a study of T cells after yellow fever vaccination. MiXCR, applied by TCRdb to the 5' RACE reads, yields one record per CDR3 protein. This table has 400,000 to 650,000 distinct CDR3 sequences, 20% to 25% appearing once. Sequences were derived from PBMCs, sampled approximately 20 days after the first yellow fever vaccination. The source is a young man who received the YFV17D yellow fever vaccine. Both conserved end residues are part of each CDR3. D genes are given only for firm matches. Size values are once, few and many counts, or a class for expanded clones, and some rows have none.

v_gene: TRBV6-1; j_gene: TRBJ2-1; abundance: .; d_gene: TRBD2; CDR3nt: TGTGCCAGCAGTCTAGCGGGGGGGCCGGGAGAGCAGTTCTTC; CDR3aa: CASSLAGGPGEQFF
v_gene: TRBV6-5; j_gene: TRBJ2-7; abundance: few; d_gene: TRBD1; CDR3nt: TGTGCCAGCAGTTACACCGACAGGGGAGGTTACGAGCAGTACTTC; CDR3aa: CASSYTDRGGYEQYF
v_gene: TRBV29-1; j_gene: TRBJ1-4; abundance: .; d_gene: TRBD1; CDR3nt: TGCAGCGTTGAGGGGACAGGGAATGAAAAACTGTTTTTT; CDR3aa: CSVEGTGNEKLFF
v_gene: TRBV9; j_gene: TRBJ1-1; abundance: .; d_gene: TRBD1; CDR3nt: TGTGCCAGCAGCAGGCTGACAGGGGCATCGGGGACTGAAGCTTTCTTT; CDR3aa: CASSRLTGASGTEAFF
v_gene: TRBV29-1; j_gene: TRBJ2-5; abundance: .; d_gene: TRBD2; CDR3nt: TGCAGCGCCCTAGGGGAGGGGTGGGAGACCCAGTACTTC; CDR3aa: CSALGEGWETQYF
v_gene: TRBV29-1; j_gene: TRBJ1-4; abundance: .; d_gene: .; CDR3nt: TGCAGCGTTGCGACAGAACCAACTAATGAAAAACTGTTTTTT; CDR3aa: CSVATEPTNEKLFF
v_gene: TRBV29-1; j_gene: TRBJ2-1; abundance: .; d_gene: TRBD2; CDR3nt: TGCAGCGTTGAAGATCGGCGGGGGGGCCGCAATGAGCAGTTCTTC; CDR3aa: CSVEDRRGGRNEQFF
v_gene: TRBV7-7; j_gene: TRBJ2-5; abundance: few; d_gene: .; CDR3nt: TGTGCCAGCAGCTTACACCGCAGCCAAGAGACCCAGTACTTC; CDR3aa: CASSLHRSQETQYF
v_gene: TRBV4-3; j_gene: TRBJ2-3; abundance: .; d_gene: .; CDR3nt: TGCGCCAGCAGCCAAGAAGAGCGGTCAGACGTTACAGATACGCAGTATTTT; CDR3aa: CASSQEERSDVTDTQYF
v_gene: TRBV20-1; j_gene: TRBJ2-3; abundance: .; d_gene: TRBD2; CDR3nt: TGCAGTGCTAGCGGAAGCGGGGCCGGCACAGATACGCAGTATTTT; CDR3aa: CSASGSGAGTDTQYF
v_gene: TRBV9; j_gene: TRBJ2-1; abundance: few; d_gene: TRBD2; CDR3nt: TGTGCCAGCAGCGTACGCCCTGCGGGGGGTTACAATGAGCAGTTCTTC; CDR3aa: CASSVRPAGGYNEQFF
v_gene: TRBV12-3/TRBV12-4; j_gene: TRBJ1-5; abundance: many; d_gene: .; CDR3nt: TGTGCCAGCAGTTTGTTTAGCAATCAGCCCCAGCATTTT; CDR3aa: CASSLFSNQPQHF
v_gene: TRBV7-8; j_gene: TRBJ1-2; abundance: few; d_gene: .; CDR3nt: TGTGCCAGCAGTTACGACGGTTACTTTTGGGGCTACACCTTC; CDR3aa: CASSYDGYFWGYTF
v_gene: TRBV4-3; j_gene: TRBJ1-1; abundance: few; d_gene: .; CDR3nt: TGCGCCAGCAGCCAAGATTTGTTTGCTGAAGCTTTCTTT; CDR3aa: CASSQDLFAEAFF
v_gene: TRBV27; j_gene: TRBJ1-5; abundance: few; d_gene: .; CDR3nt: TGTGCCAGCGGGTCAACAGTAGGGCGGCCCCAGCATTTT; CDR3aa: CASGSTVGRPQHF
v_gene: TRBV5-1; j_gene: TRBJ1-1; abundance: few; d_gene: .; CDR3nt: TGCGCCAGCAGCGAGGCCAGACTGAACACTGAAGCTTTCTTT; CDR3aa: CASSEARLNTEAFF
v_gene: TRBV7-9; j_gene: TRBJ2-3; abundance: few; d_gene: .; CDR3nt: TGTGCCAGCAGCCCAGGGACTGGAGTAGCAGATACGCAGTATTTT; CDR3aa: CASSPGTGVADTQYF
v_gene: TRBV3-1; j_gene: TRBJ1-5; abundance: .; d_gene: .; CDR3nt: TGTGCCAGCAGCCAAGACCAACAGCCCCAGCATTTT; CDR3aa: CASSQDQQPQHF
v_gene: TRBV5-1; j_gene: TRBJ2-5; abundance: few; d_gene: .; CDR3nt: TGCGCCAGCAGCCGACCGGCCGGTTTCCAAGAGACCCAGTACTTC; CDR3aa: CASSRPAGFQETQYF
v_gene: TRBV19; j_gene: TRBJ2-5; abundance: many; d_gene: .; CDR3nt: TGTGCCAGTAGTTCGGTAAAAACCGGCCAAGAGACCCAGTACTTC; CDR3aa: CASSSVKTGQETQYF
v_gene: TRBV20-1; j_gene: TRBJ1-1; abundance: .; d_gene: .; CDR3nt: TGCAGTGCCGCCGGGGGAGCGAACACTGAAGCTTTCTTT; CDR3aa: CSAAGGANTEAFF
v_gene: TRBV7-9; j_gene: TRBJ1-5; abundance: many; d_gene: .; CDR3nt: TGTGCCAGCAGCGTAGGACCAGGGATGGGCCAGCCCCAGCATTTT; CDR3aa: CASSVGPGMGQPQHF
v_gene: TRBV11-3; j_gene: TRBJ2-2; abundance: .; d_gene: TRBD1; CDR3nt: TGTGCCAGCAGCGACAGGGGGTCCGGGGAGCTGTTTTTT; CDR3aa: CASSDRGSGELFF
v_gene: TRBV5-1; j_gene: TRBJ2-7; abundance: .; d_gene: .; CDR3nt: TGCGCCAGCAGCTTGATCGGGTTCGGGCAGTACTTC; CDR3aa: CASSLIGFGQYF
v_gene: TRBV5-1; j_gene: TRBJ2-5; abundance: .; d_gene: TRBD2; CDR3nt: TGCGCCAGCAGCTCGTTATCAGCGGGGGAAGAGACCCAGTACTTC; CDR3aa: CASSSLSAGEETQYF
v_gene: TRBV12-3/TRBV12-4; j_gene: TRBJ1-2; abundance: few; d_gene: .; CDR3nt: TGTGCCAGCAGTTCCGGGCCTCCCTATGGCTACACCTTC; CDR3aa: CASSSGPPYGYTF